These 29 T cell receptor beta chains were sequenced from one sample in a study of CD8+ T cells in alopecia areata (dated by TCRdb to the late 2010s). Read against the paper, the sample's time point label means: around 24 weeks on oral tofacitinib. The treatment or condition label of this sample denotes: oral pan-JAK inhibitor, 5-10 mg twice daily. The method was the immunoSEQ multiplex PCR assay. For TCR sequencing, RNA was extracted from every sample and reverse transcribed into cDNA to serve as template. TCRdb retrieved this table from immuneACCESS and kept in-frame rearrangements only. Not all clones are present; in checked studies, unresolved V genes account for under half, and no reason is known for the remainder. The sample has 150,000 to 200,000 clones on record, roughly 60% of them singletons. Around 0.92% of the sample goes to the ten largest clones. This specimen consisted of CD4+ T cells sorted from blood, obtained at week 24, from a patient treated with tofacitinib. Source of these receptors: a human donor with alopecia areata.

Only a few counts were recorded for this clone. The rearrangement uses TRBV28 and TRBJ1-1; D perhaps matches TRBD1 (6 bases). The CDR3 sequence is 12 residues long. The V and J ends lost 7 bases and 9 bases respectively, with 15 bases between them. Germline V gene lookup returns CDR1 MDHEN and CDR2 SYDVKM. The CDR3 loop is CASMSGVKKAFF. CDR3 in DNA: TGTGCCAGCATGTCAGGGGTTAAGAAAGCTTTCTTT. Full variable domain (missing parts from reference TRBV28 and TRBJ1-1): DVKVTQSSRYLVKRTGEKVFLECVQDMDHENMFWYRQDPGLGLRLIYFSYDVKMKEKGDIPEGYSVSREKKERFSLILESASTNQTSMYLCASMSGVKKAFFGQGTRLTVV.

A note on this clone: One junction end does not reproduce the germline sequence, and a read error may be involved. This chain links TRBV20-1 with TRBJ2-7; D may be TRBD1 (5 bases). CDR3 length: 11 residues. The germline gives CDR1 DFQATT, CDR2 SNEGSKA (reference sequence). The CDR3 sequence: CSADDSYEQHF. The CDR3 DNA follows: TGCAGTGCGGATGACAGCTACGAGCAGCACTTC.

The chain couples TRBV4-3 to TRBJ1-2; tentatively, D is TRBD1 (6 bases). This CDR3 has 15 amino acids. V lost 0 bases, J lost 2 bases, and 10 bases lay in between. CDR1 is LGHNA, CDR2 YSLEER, per germline. The CDR3 here is CASSQEAQGNYGYTF. CDR3 DNA: TGCGCCAGCAGCCAAGAAGCGCAGGGGAACTATGGCTACACCTTC.

There are a few counts of this clone. This chain connects TRBV6-5 to TRBJ1-2; D not certain. This CDR3 has 11 residues. Trimming removed 6 bases from V and 4 bases from J, with 6 bases in between. CDR1 is MNHEY and CDR2 is SVGAGI in the germline V gene. CDR3 sequence: CASRQFYGYTF. As DNA, the CDR3 is TGTGCCAGCAGGCAATTCTATGGCTACACCTTC.

The rearrangement uses TRBV27 and TRBJ1-2; 7 bases agree with TRBD1. The CDR3 totals 15 residues. CDR1 and CDR2 from the germline V gene are MNHEY and SMNVEV (reference sequence). J gave up 2 bases and V 3 bases, and 6 bases lay outside the gene matches. The CDR3 spells CASSLLGQANYGYTF. The CDR3 DNA sequence: TGTGCCAGCAGTTTGCTAGGACAGGCCAACTATGGCTACACCTTC.

The chain is built from TRBV2 and TRBJ1-4; D ambiguous. Germline V lookup: CDR1 SNHLY, CDR2 FYNNEI. The length of the CDR3 is 11 residues. The V end lost 8 bases, the J end lost 7 bases, and 8 bases lay between the germline ends. CDR3 region: CASVRSEKLFF. DNA for the CDR3: TGTGCCAGCGTTCGGAGTGAAAAACTGTTTTTT.

The gene calls are TRBV20-1 and TRBJ1-2; D is possibly TRBD1 (5 bases). Germline V gives CDR1 DFQATT, CDR2 SNEGSKA (reference sequence). V lost 7 bases and J 5 bases, leaving 8 bases between the germline ends. The CDR3 loop spans 10 amino acids. In nucleotides, the CDR3 is TGCAGTGTGGACAAGTATGGCTACACCTTC. Translation gives CSVDKYGYTF.

This clone was observed a handful of times. The chain carries TRBV19 and TRBJ1-1; TRBD1 matches 10 bases. Trimming cost V 7 bases and J 10 bases; bases outside gene matches: 3. Germline CDR1 reads LNHDA; CDR2 reads SQIVND (reference sequence). This CDR3 is 11 amino acids long. The CDR3 coding sequence is TGTGCCAGTACGCGACAGGGGGCAGCTTTCTTT. It specifies CASTRQGAAFF. The full variable domain, its missing parts supplied by reference TRBV19 and TRBJ1-1, is DGGITQSPKYLFRKEGQNVTLSCEQNLNHDAMYWYRQDPGQGLRLIYYSQIVNDFQKGDIAEGYSVSREKKESFPLTVTSAQKNPTAFYLCASTRQGAAFFGQGTRLTVV.

This clone was picked up one time. The rearrangement uses TRBV28 and TRBJ2-7, with D unclear. The V gene's germline CDR1 is MDHEN and CDR2 SYDVKM. This CDR3 spans 13 amino acids. V dropped 5 bases and J dropped 5 bases, with 13 bases sitting between them. DNA of the CDR3: TGTGCCAGCAGTCCCCTATACGTCCACGAGCAGTACTTC. The encoded protein is CASSPLYVHEQYF.

This clone occurred once. CDR3 in amino acids: CASSQTLAGGPGTQYF. The CDR3 nucleotides read TGCGCCAGCAGCCAGACCCTCGCGGGGGGCCCAGGGACCCAGTACTTC. The chain joins TRBV5-1 to TRBJ2-5; 8 positions match TRBD2. V shed 4 bases, J shed 7 bases, and the junction held 15 bases outside the gene matches. The germline CDR1 and CDR2 sequences are SGHRS and YFSETQ. The CDR3 runs 16 residues.

This chain connects TRBV5-6 to TRBJ1-2; 9 bases agree with TRBD1. CDR3 length: 16 residues. V lost 0 bases and J lost 5; bases outside the gene matches: 8. Germline V gene data show CDR1 as SGHDT and CDR2 as YYEEEE. The CDR3 spells CASSLGTGVGLYGYTF. CDR3 bases: TGTGCCAGCAGCTTGGGGACAGGGGTAGGATTATATGGCTACACCTTC.

The rearrangement joins TRBV29-1 to TRBJ1-1; 7 bases line up with TRBD1. The V gene end was trimmed by 4 bases and the J gene end by 4 bases; junction bases not matched to a gene: 6. Germline V CDR1 and CDR2: SQVTM, ANQGSEA. The CDR3 loop spans 13 amino acids. Here the CDR3 reads CSVVYDRATEAFF. CDR3 DNA sequence: TGCAGCGTTGTATATGACAGGGCCACTGAAGCTTTCTTT.

V is TRBV6-5 and J is TRBJ2-7; D is ambiguous. V dropped 0 bases and J dropped 0 bases, with 9 bases sitting between them. The CDR3 covers 15 residues. Looked up from germline, CDR1 is MNHEY and CDR2 is SVGAGI. The CDR3 DNA reads TGTGCCAGCAGTTACTCGAACTTAAACTCCTACGAGCAGTACTTC. Protein sequence: CASSYSNLNSYEQYF.

The chain combines TRBV7-2 with TRBJ1-2, with D possibly being TRBD1 (5 bases). V was shortened by 2 bases and J by 1 base, with 8 bases between the two germline ends. CDR1 and CDR2 (germline): SGHTA, FQGNSA. This CDR3 is built from 14 residues. The CDR3, as DNA: TGTGCCAGCAGCTTAAGACAGCTTAACTATGGCTACACCTTC. It is translated as CASSLRQLNYGYTF.

This clone has at least ten counts. J is TRBJ2-6 and V is TRBV5-6; weak D call: TRBD2 (5 bases). Per germline, CDR1 SGHDT and CDR2 YYEEEE. The CDR3 is made up of 15 amino acids. V was shortened by 2 bases and J by 1 base, with 7 bases between the two germline ends. For the CDR3, the DNA is TGTGCCAGCAGCTTCGGGGTATCTGGGGCCAACGTCCTGACTTTC. Protein product: CASSFGVSGANVLTF.

The DNA for the CDR3 is TGTGCCAGCAGTGAGTCAAACAGGTTGGGGGCTTTCTTT. It translates to CASSESNRLGAFF. The chain employs TRBV6-1 and TRBJ1-1, with D possibly matching TRBD1 (5 bases). Per the germline V gene, CDR1 is MNHNS and CDR2 is SASEGT. This CDR3 has 13 amino acids. V was clipped by 3 bases and J by 11 bases, with 16 bases between them.

The V and J genes are TRBV30 and TRBJ2-4; D is undetermined. CDR1 is GTSNPN and CDR2 is SVGIG in the germline V gene (reference sequence). The CDR3 is 15 residues long. V lost 3 bases and J 0 bases, leaving 12 bases between the germline ends. This CDR3 is CAWRSGTLAKNIQYF. The DNA of the CDR3 is TGTGCCTGGAGATCAGGTACACTAGCCAAAAACATTCAGTACTTC. Variable domain in full (rest from reference TRBV30 and TRBJ2-4): SQTIHQWPATLVQPVGSPLSLECTVEGTSNPNLYWYRQAAGRGLQLLFYSVGIGQISSEVPQNLSASRPQDRQFILSSKKLLLSDSGFYLCAWRSGTLAKNIQYFGAGTRLSVL.

The genes are TRBV29-1 and TRBJ1-2; no reliable D call. Trimming took off 2 bases at V and 7 bases at J, with 8 bases between the two ends. The CDR3 extends over 11 amino acids. Germline-derived CDR1 and CDR2 are SQVTM and ANQGSEA. DNA of the CDR3: TGCAGCGTTGAAAAAGGTGGTGGCTACACCTTC. It is translated as CSVEKGGGYTF.

This chain links TRBV12-5 with TRBJ1-6, with unresolved D. Trimming removed 2 bases at V and 6 bases at J, with 5 bases between. Germline CDR1 is LGHNT and CDR2 is FRNRAP. The CDR3 is made up of 13 amino acids. Written as DNA, the CDR3 is TGTGCTAGTGGTTTGAACAGTAATTCACCCCTCCACTTT. The encoded protein is CASGLNSNSPLHF.

This clone was counted a few times. J is TRBJ2-1 and V is TRBV7-3; perhaps D is TRBD1 or TRBD2 (5 bases each). The CDR3 is 16 amino acids. Per germline, CDR1 SGHTA and CDR2 FQGTGA. Trimming left V 5 bases short and J 0 bases short, with 14 bases between. The CDR3 is CASSILGASSYNEQFF. The CDR3 DNA is TGTGCCAGCAGCATTCTCGGGGCGAGCTCCTACAATGAGCAGTTCTTC. Variable domain in full (rest from reference TRBV7-3 and TRBJ2-1): GAGVSQTPSNKVTEKGKYVELRCDPISGHTALYWYRQSLGQGPEFLIYFQGTGAADDSGLPNDRFFAVRPEGSVSTLKIQRTERGDSAVYLCASSILGASSYNEQFFGPGTRLTVL.

The chain recombines TRBV29-1 with TRBJ1-4; D uncertain. Germline CDR1 is SQVTM and CDR2 is ANQGSEA. The CDR3 contains 13 residues. The V end was cut by 4 bases, the J end by 8 bases, with 14 bases between. As DNA, the CDR3 is TGCAGCGTTGTGGTGTCGAGAGGGGAAAAACTGTTTTTT. Amino acid sequence: CSVVVSRGEKLFF.

The rearrangement links TRBV5-1 to TRBJ2-7; D call uncertain. Trimming cost V 0 bases and J 8 bases, with 12 bases left between them. This CDR3 comprises 13 residues. Germline-derived CDR1 and CDR2 are SGHRS and YFSETQ. The CDR3 here is CASSLESAKQQYF. The CDR3, as DNA: TGCGCCAGCAGCTTGGAGTCAGCTAAGCAGCAGTACTTC.

A few counts support this clone. The rearrangement links TRBV11-2 to TRBJ1-6; tentative D call: TRBD1 (6 bases). Germline CDR1 SGHAT, CDR2 FQNNGV. The V and J ends lost 3 bases and 0 bases respectively, with 15 bases between them. The CDR3 is 18 residues long. The chain's CDR3 is CASSLRGASSSYNSPLHF. CDR3 in DNA: TGTGCCAGCAGCTTGCGGGGGGCTTCGAGCTCCTATAATTCACCCCTCCACTTT.

The gene calls are TRBV29-1 and TRBJ2-1; TRBD1 matches 12 bases. CDR1 and CDR2 from the germline V gene are SQVTM and ANQGSEA. The trim removed 5 bases at V and 7 bases at J, leaving 6 bases unmatched. The CDR3 spans 14 residues. The CDR3 sequence is CSVRGQGATNEQFF. The CDR3 nucleotides read TGCAGCGTTAGGGGACAGGGGGCGACTAATGAGCAGTTCTTC.

A single count supports this clone. V is TRBV5-6 and J is TRBJ2-3; D ambiguous. CDR3 size: 15 residues. CDR1 SGHDT and CDR2 YYEEEE come from the germline V gene. Trimming cost V 2 bases and J 5 bases, with 15 bases left between them. The CDR3 loop is CASSLSWPTGDTQYF. CDR3 nucleotides: TGTGCCAGCAGCTTATCTTGGCCGACGGGAGATACGCAGTATTTT.

This clone has a count of ten or more. The chain joins TRBV10-3 to TRBJ1-5; 10 positions match TRBD1. The CDR3 contains 12 residues. V was clipped by 5 bases and J by 11 bases; unmatched bases: 3. Germline V lookup: CDR1 ENHRY, CDR2 SYGVKD. The CDR3 nucleotides read TGTGCCATCAGTTCGACAGGGGGCACCCAGCATTTT. It yields the protein CAISSTGGTQHF.

This chain joins TRBV4-3 and TRBJ2-7, with D possibly TRBD1 on 5 matching bases. The CDR3 sequence is 15 residues long. Germline-derived CDR1 and CDR2 are LGHNA and YSLEER. V was cut by 0 bases and J by 6 bases, with 15 bases left in between. CDR3 in amino acids: CASSQDNRPVGEQYF. As DNA, the CDR3 is TGCGCCAGCAGCCAAGATAACAGGCCCGTGGGCGAGCAGTACTTC.

The chain recombines TRBV15 with TRBJ1-2; D gene uncertain. Germline values: CDR1 LNHNV, CDR2 YYDKDF (reference sequence). This CDR3 contains 15 residues. The V and J ends lost 4 bases and 4 bases respectively, with 16 bases between them. The CDR3 sequence: CATSKTPEGAYGYTF. The CDR3 region has the DNA TGTGCCACCAGCAAAACCCCTGAAGGCGCCTATGGCTACACCTTC. Full variable domain (remainder filled in from reference TRBV15 and TRBJ1-2): DAMVIQNPRYQVTQFGKPVTLSCSQTLNHNVMYWYQQKSSQAPKLLFHYYDKDFNNEADTPDNFQSRRPNTSFCFLDIRSPGLGDTAMYLCATSKTPEGAYGYTFGSGTRLTVV.

Turning to this clone: This specimen includes other DNA sequences encoding the same CDR3. J is TRBJ2-2 and V is TRBV29-1; possibly TRBD2 for D (6 bases). Germline loops: CDR1 SQVTM, CDR2 ANQGSEA. CDR3 length: 14 amino acids. V was trimmed by 4 bases and J by 2 bases, leaving 11 bases between them. The CDR3: CSVGPGTNTGELFF. Written as DNA, the CDR3 is TGCAGCGTTGGTCCCGGGACTAACACCGGGGAGCTGTTTTTT.